This TCR beta chain comes out of a study of T-cell memory formation after mild COVID-19. Study as a whole: Largely, TCR clusters stayed within a single donor.

Study observations and caveats: The appearance of some responding clones in pre-infection memory suggested that cross-reactive memory joined. Those CD4+ clones that contracted were mainly in CM and EM (CD8+ ones in EMRA).

This clonotype was detected only a few times. Its target is not known. From 5'RACE with constant-segment primers came TCR alpha and TCR beta cDNA libraries that carried sample barcodes and UMIs. From the 5' RACE reads, TCRdb called clonotypes with MiXCR, one entry per CDR3 protein. The sample yields tens of thousands of distinct CDR3 sequences, about an eighth seen once. The clonotype originates from an adult woman who had mild COVID-19 (a few samples of this study predate the infection). Cell type and time point are not known. The sample comprised PBMCs or a T cell subset sorted from them (not recorded which).

The CDR3 coding sequence is TGCAGCGGGCTCCTAATCACCGGGGAGCTGTTTTTT. This encodes CSGLLITGELFF. V and J are TRBV29-1 and TRBJ2-2; no firm D call. Germline CDR1 and CDR2: SQVTM and ANQGSEA. Trimming pared 7 bases from V and 4 bases from J, leaving 10 bases between. This CDR3 comprises 12 residues.